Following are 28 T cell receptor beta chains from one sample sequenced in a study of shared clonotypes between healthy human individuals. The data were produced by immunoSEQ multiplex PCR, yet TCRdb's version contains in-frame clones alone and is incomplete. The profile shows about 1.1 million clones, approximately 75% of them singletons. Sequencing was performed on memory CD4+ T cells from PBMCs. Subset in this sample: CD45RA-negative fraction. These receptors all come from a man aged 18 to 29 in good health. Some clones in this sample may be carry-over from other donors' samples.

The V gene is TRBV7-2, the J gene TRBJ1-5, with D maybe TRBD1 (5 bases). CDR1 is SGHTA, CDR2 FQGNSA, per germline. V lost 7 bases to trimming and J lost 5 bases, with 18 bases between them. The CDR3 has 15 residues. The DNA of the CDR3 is TGTGCCAGCACCAGGGACCCCCGAGGGGATCAGCCCCAGCATTTT. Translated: CASTRDPRGDQPQHF.

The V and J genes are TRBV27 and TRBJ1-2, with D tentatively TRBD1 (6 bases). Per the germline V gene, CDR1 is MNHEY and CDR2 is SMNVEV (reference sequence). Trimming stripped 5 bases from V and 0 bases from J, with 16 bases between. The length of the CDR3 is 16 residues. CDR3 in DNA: TGTGCCAGCAGTCCGGGAACAGGGTTAGCTAACTATGGCTACACCTTC. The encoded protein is CASSPGTGLANYGYTF.

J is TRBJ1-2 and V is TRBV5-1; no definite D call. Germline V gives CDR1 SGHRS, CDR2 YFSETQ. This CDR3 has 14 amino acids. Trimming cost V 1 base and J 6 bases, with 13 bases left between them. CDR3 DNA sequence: TGCGCCAGCAGCTTGAACCCCGTAAGGGATGGCTACACCTTC. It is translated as CASSLNPVRDGYTF.

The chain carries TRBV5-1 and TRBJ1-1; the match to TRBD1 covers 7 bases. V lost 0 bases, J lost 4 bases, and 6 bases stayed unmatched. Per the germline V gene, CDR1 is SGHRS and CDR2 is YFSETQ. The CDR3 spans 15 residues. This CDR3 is CASSLEGRGTTEAFF. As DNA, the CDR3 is TGCGCCAGCAGCTTGGAGGGCAGGGGGACCACTGAAGCTTTCTTT.

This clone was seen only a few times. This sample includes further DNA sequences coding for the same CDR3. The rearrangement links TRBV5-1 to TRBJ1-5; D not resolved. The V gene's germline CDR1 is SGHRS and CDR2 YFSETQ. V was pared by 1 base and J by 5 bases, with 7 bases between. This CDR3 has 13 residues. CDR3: CASSLTADQPQHF. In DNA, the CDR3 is TGCGCCAGCAGCTTGACAGCGGATCAGCCCCAGCATTTT.

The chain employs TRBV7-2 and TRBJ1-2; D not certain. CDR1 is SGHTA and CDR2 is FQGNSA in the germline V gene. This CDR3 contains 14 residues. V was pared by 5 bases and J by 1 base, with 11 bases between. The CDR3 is CASSVVLNNYGYTF. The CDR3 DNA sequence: TGTGCCAGCAGCGTAGTACTGAATAACTATGGCTACACCTTC.

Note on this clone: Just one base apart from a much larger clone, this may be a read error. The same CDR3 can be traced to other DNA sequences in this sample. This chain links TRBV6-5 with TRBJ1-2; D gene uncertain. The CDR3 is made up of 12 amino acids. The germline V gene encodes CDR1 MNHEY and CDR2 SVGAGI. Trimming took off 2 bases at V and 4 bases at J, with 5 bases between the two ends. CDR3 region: CASSYKGYGYTF. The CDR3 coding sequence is TGTGCCAGCAGTTACAAGGGCTATGGCTACACCTTC.

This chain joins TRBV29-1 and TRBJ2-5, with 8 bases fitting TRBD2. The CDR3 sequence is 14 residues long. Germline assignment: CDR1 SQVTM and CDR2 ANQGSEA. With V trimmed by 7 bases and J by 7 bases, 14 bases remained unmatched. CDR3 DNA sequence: TGCAGCGGCTCGGCGGGAGGTCCTACGACGACCCAGTACTTC. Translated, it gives CSGSAGGPTTTQYF.

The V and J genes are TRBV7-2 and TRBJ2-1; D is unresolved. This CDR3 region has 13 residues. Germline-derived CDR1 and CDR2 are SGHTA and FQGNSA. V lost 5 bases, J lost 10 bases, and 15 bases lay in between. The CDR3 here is CASSPSLTREQFF. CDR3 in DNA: TGTGCCAGCAGCCCGTCTTTGACACGGGAGCAGTTCTTC.

The CDR3 nucleotides are TGTGCCAGCTCCCCAAGACAGGGGGACCCCGGGGAGCTGTTTTTT. It yields the protein CASSPRQGDPGELFF. The chain joins TRBV18 to TRBJ2-2; TRBD1 aligns across 9 bases. The junction had 8 bases not matched to a gene; V was cut back by 6 bases and J by 6 bases. This CDR3 spans 15 amino acids. CDR1 and CDR2 from the germline V gene are KGHSH and LQKENI.

CDR3 nucleotides: TGTGCCAGCAGCGAGGCAGGGAGTTTTAGCTACGAGCAGTACTTC. Its translation: CASSEAGSFSYEQYF. The gene calls are TRBV5-6 and TRBJ2-7; perhaps D is TRBD1 or TRBD2 (5 bases each). CDR3 length: 15 residues. V was shortened by 4 bases and J by 3 bases, with 17 bases between the two germline ends. Germline V CDR1 and CDR2: SGHDT, YYEEEE.

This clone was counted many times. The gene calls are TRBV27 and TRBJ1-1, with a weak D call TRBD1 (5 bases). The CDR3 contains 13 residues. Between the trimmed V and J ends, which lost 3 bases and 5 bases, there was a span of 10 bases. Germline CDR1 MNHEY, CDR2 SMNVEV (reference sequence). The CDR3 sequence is CASSFRAGTEAFF. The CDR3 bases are TGTGCCAGCAGTTTCAGGGCGGGGACTGAAGCTTTCTTT.

The CDR3: CATQRDRIQETQYF. CDR3 sequence (DNA): TGTGCCACCCAACGGGACAGAATCCAAGAGACCCAGTACTTC. The J gene is TRBJ2-5, the V gene TRBV2; 7 bases are a match to TRBD1. Germline V gives CDR1 SNHLY, CDR2 FYNNEI. The CDR3 length is 14 residues. The trim removed 10 bases at V and 1 base at J, leaving 9 bases unmatched. Variable domain in full (rest from reference TRBV2 and TRBJ2-5): EPEVTQTPSHQVTQMGQEVILRCVPISNHLYFYWYRQILGQKVEFLVSFYNNEISEKSEIFDDQFSVERPDGSNFTLKIRSTKLEDSAMYFCATQRDRIQETQYFGPGTRLLVL.

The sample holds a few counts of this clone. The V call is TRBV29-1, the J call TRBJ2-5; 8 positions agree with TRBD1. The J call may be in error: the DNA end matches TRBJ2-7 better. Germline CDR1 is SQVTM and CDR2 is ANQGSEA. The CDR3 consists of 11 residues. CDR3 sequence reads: CSVGTGYEQYF. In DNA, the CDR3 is TGCAGCGTGGGGACAGGCTACGAGCAGTACTTC.

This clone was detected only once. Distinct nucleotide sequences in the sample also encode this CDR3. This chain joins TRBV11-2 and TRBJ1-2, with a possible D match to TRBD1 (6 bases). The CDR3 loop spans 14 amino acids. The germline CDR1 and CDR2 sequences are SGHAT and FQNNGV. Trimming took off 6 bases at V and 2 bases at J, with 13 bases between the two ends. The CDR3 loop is CASSPSQGNYGYTF. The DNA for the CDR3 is TGTGCCAGCAGTCCCTCGCAGGGGAACTATGGCTACACCTTC. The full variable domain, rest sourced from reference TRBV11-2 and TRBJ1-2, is EAGVAQSPRYKIIEKRQSVAFWCNPISGHATLYWYQQILGQGPKLLIQFQNNGVVDDSQLPKDRFSAERLKGVDSTLKIQPAKLEDSAVYLCASSPSQGNYGYTFGSGTRLTVV.

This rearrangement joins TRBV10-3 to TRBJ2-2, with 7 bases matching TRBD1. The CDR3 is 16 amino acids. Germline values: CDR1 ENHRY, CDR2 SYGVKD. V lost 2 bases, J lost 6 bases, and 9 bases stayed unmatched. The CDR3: CAISEIGTALSGELFF. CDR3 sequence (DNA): TGTGCCATCAGTGAGATAGGGACAGCTTTGTCCGGGGAGCTGTTTTTT.

The CDR3 loop reads CASMIRNNQPQHF. In nucleotides, the CDR3 is TGTGCCAGCATGATTCGGAACAATCAGCCCCAGCATTTT. The J gene is TRBJ1-5, the V gene TRBV6-1; D remains unclear. The CDR3 sequence is 13 residues long. Deletions cut 7 bases from V and 3 bases from J, with 10 bases between. Germline CDR1 and CDR2: MNHNS and SASEGT.

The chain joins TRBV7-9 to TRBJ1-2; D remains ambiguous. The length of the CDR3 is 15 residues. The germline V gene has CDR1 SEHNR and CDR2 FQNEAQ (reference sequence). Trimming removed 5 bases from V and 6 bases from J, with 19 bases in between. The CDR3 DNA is TGTGCCAGCAGCCCTCTGCCCCAGGTGGCGCATGGCTACACCTTC. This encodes CASSPLPQVAHGYTF.

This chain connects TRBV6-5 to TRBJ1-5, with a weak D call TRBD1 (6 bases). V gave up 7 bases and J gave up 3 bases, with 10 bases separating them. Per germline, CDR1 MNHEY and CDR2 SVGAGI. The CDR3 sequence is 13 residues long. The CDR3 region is CASTGDSNQPQHF. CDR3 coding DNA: TGTGCCAGCACAGGGGACTCCAATCAGCCCCAGCATTTT.

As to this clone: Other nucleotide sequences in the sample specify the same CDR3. CDR3 nucleotides: TGCAGCGTTGGGGCGGGGACGAACACTGAAGCTTTCTTT. It translates to CSVGAGTNTEAFF. The chain combines TRBV29-1 with TRBJ1-1; D may be TRBD1 (5 bases). Germline CDR1 and CDR2: SQVTM and ANQGSEA. CDR3 length: 13 amino acids. V was pared by 4 bases and J by 1 base, with 10 bases between. Supplemented by reference TRBV29-1 and TRBJ1-1, the full variable domain reads SAVISQKPSRDICQRGTSLTIQCQVDSQVTMMFWYRQQPGQSLTLIATANQGSEATYESGFVIDKFPISRPNLTFSTLTVSNMSPEDSSIYLCSVGAGTNTEAFFGQGTRLTVV.

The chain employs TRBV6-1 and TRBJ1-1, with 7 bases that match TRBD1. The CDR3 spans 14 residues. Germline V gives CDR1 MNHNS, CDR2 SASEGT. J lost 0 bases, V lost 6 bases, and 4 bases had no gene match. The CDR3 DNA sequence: TGTGCCAGCAGGTTAACAGGGGTGAACACTGAAGCTTTCTTT. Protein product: CASRLTGVNTEAFF.

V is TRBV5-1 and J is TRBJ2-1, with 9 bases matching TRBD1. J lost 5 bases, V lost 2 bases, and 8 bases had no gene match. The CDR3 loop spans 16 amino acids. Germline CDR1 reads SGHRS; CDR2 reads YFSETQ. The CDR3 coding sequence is TGCGCCAGCAGCTTCTCCGGGACAGGGTCCAACAATGAGCAGTTCTTC. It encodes CASSFSGTGSNNEQFF.

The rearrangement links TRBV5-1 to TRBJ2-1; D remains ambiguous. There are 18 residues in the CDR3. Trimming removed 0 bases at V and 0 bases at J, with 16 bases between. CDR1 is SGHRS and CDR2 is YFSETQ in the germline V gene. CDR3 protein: CASSLAVKRLSSYNEQFF. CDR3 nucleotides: TGCGCCAGCAGCTTGGCGGTAAAGCGTCTCAGCTCCTACAATGAGCAGTTCTTC.

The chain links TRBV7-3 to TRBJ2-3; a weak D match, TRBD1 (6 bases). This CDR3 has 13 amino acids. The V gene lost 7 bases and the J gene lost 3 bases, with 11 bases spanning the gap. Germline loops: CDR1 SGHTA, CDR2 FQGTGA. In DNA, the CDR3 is TGTGCCAGCAAATCAGGGGTAACAGATACGCAGTATTTT. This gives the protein CASKSGVTDTQYF. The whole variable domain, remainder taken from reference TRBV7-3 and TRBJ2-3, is GAGVSQTPSNKVTEKGKYVELRCDPISGHTALYWYRQSLGQGPEFLIYFQGTGAADDSGLPNDRFFAVRPEGSVSTLKIQRTERGDSAVYLCASKSGVTDTQYFGPGTRLTVL.

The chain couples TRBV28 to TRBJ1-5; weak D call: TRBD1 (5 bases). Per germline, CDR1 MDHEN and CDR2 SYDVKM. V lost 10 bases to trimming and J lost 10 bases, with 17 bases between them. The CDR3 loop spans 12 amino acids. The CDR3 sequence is CATQGTQGPQHF. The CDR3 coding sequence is TGTGCCACCCAGGGCACGCAGGGTCCCCAGCATTTT.

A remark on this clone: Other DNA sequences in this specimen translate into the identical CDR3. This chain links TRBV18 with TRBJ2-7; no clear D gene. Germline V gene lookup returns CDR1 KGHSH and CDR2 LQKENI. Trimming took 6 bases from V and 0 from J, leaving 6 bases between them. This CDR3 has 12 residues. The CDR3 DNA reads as TGTGCCAGCTCCACGAGCTCCTACGAGCAGTACTTC. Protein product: CASSTSSYEQYF.

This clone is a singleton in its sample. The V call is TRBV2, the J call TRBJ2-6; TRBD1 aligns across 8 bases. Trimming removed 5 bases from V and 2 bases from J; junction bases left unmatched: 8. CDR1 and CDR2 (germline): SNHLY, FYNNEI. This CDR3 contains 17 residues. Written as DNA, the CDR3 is TGTGCCAGCAGTTACAGGGGGGTAGGAGCTGGGGCCAACGTCCTGACTTTC. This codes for CASSYRGVGAGANVLTF.

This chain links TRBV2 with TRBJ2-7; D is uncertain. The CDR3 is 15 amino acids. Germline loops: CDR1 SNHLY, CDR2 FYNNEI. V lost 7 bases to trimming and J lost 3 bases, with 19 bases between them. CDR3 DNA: TGTGCCAGCAATGGCAGATCGGCCCCAAACTACGAGCAGTACTTC. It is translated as CASNGRSAPNYEQYF.